A single sample gave rise to the 26 T cell receptor beta chains below, sequenced in a study of T cell clones after liver transplantation. The protocol was immunoSEQ multiplex PCR, while the TCRdb copy is restricted to in-frame clones and leaves out a portion. The table has fewer than 65,000 clones, approximately 87% seen once. The starting material was CD8+ T cells from blood, obtained 12 months after liver transplant. The receptors stem from a human patient who received a liver transplant. Some T cells here may be from the graft donor.

The genes are TRBV4-1 and TRBJ2-1, with D possibly TRBD2 on 6 matching bases. Trimming shortened V by 9 bases and J by 4 bases, and 19 bases separated the two germline ends. The V gene's germline CDR1 is MGHRA and CDR2 YSYEKL. The CDR3 length is 15 residues. The CDR3 DNA is TGCGCCAGTGCCTCCTTGGATGCGGGATACAATGAGCAGTTCTTC. Its protein is CASASLDAGYNEQFF.

The chain is built from TRBV7-9 and TRBJ2-1; no clear D. The germline V gene has CDR1 SEHNR and CDR2 FQNEAQ (reference sequence). V lost 1 base and J lost 4, with 5 bases in between. This CDR3 is 13 amino acids long. This chain's CDR3 is CASSLVAYNEQFF. DNA for the CDR3: TGTGCCAGCAGCTTAGTCGCGTACAATGAGCAGTTCTTC.

The V and J genes are TRBV9 and TRBJ2-6, with TRBD2 as a possible D gene (6 bases). There are 16 residues in the CDR3. The V gene lost 7 bases and the J gene lost 0 bases, with 14 bases spanning the gap. Looked up from germline, CDR1 is SGDLS and CDR2 is YYNGEE. The CDR3 loop reads CASGRQENSGANVLTF. The CDR3 DNA is TGTGCCAGCGGGAGGCAGGAGAACTCTGGGGCCAACGTCCTGACTTTC.

The chain combines TRBV11-3 with TRBJ2-1; the match to TRBD1 covers 8 bases. Germline V gives CDR1 SGHNT, CDR2 YENEEA. This CDR3 comprises 14 residues. With 5 bases clipped from V and 5 bases from J, the junction kept 5 bases outside the gene matches. Here the CDR3 DNA reads TGTGCCAGCAGCGCCCGGACAGGGAACAATGAGCAGTTCTTC. Translating it yields CASSARTGNNEQFF.

The J gene is TRBJ2-7, the V gene TRBV7-2; 7 nucleotides agree with TRBD2. Germline-derived CDR1 and CDR2 are SGHTA and FQGNSA. This CDR3 region has 13 residues. V was clipped by 7 bases and J by 0 bases; unmatched bases: 3. The CDR3 DNA sequence: TGTGCCAGCACCCGGGGGGACTCCTACGAGCAGTACTTC. Its translation: CASTRGDSYEQYF.

The chain uses TRBV9 and TRBJ2-7; D possibly corresponds to TRBD2 (5 bases). V was clipped by 3 bases and J by 0 bases, with 10 bases between them. The CDR3 covers 14 residues. The germline V gene encodes CDR1 SGDLS and CDR2 YYNGEE. The DNA of the CDR3 is TGTGCCAGCAGCGCGACCGGAGGCTCCTACGAGCAGTACTTC. Protein sequence: CASSATGGSYEQYF. The variable domain in full, completed from reference TRBV9 and TRBJ2-7, reads DSGVTQTPKHLITATGQRVTLRCSPRSGDLSVYWYQQSLDQGLQFLIQYYNGEERAKGNILERFSAQQFPDLHSELNLSSLELGDSALYFCASSATGGSYEQYFGPGTRLTVT.

The table lists this clone with a count of one. The gene calls are TRBV5-1 and TRBJ2-7; possible D gene TRBD2, 5 bases. V lost 0 bases to trimming and J lost 2 bases, with 9 bases between them. Germline V lookup: CDR1 SGHRS, CDR2 YFSETQ. This CDR3 region has 14 residues. This CDR3 reads CASSLVGEPYEQYF. CDR3 coding DNA: TGCGCCAGCAGCTTGGTCGGGGAACCCTACGAGCAGTACTTC. The full variable domain, completed using reference TRBV5-1 and TRBJ2-7, is KAGVTQTPRYLIKTRGQQVTLSCSPISGHRSVSWYQQTPGQGLQFLFEYFSETQRNKGNFPGRFSGRQFSNSRSEMNVSTLELGDSALYLCASSLVGEPYEQYFGPGTRLTVT.

In its sample, this clone was seen a few times. This chain joins TRBV27 and TRBJ1-1; D is unclear. The CDR3 contains 11 residues. V lost 3 bases to trimming and J lost 2 bases, with 1 base between them. Germline V gives CDR1 MNHEY, CDR2 SMNVEV (reference sequence). CDR3 sequence: CASSFNTEAFF. The CDR3 DNA reads as TGTGCCAGCAGTTTCAACACTGAAGCTTTCTTT.

The chain couples TRBV27 to TRBJ2-2, with D uncertain. V lost 8 bases and J lost 5, with 12 bases in between. Germline V gene sequence: CDR1 MNHEY, CDR2 SMNVEV (reference sequence). This CDR3 comprises 13 residues. The CDR3 protein is CASAWTTTGELFF. The CDR3 DNA reads as TGTGCCAGCGCATGGACCACTACCGGGGAGCTGTTTTTT.

The V and J genes are TRBV5-1 and TRBJ1-2, with D perhaps TRBD1 (5 bases). Trimming stripped 3 bases from V and 6 bases from J, with 15 bases between. The germline V gene encodes CDR1 SGHRS and CDR2 YFSETQ. The CDR3 runs 14 residues. The DNA for the CDR3 is TGCGCCAGCAGCTCTTTTGGGACGGTGGATGGCTACACCTTC. Amino acid sequence: CASSSFGTVDGYTF.

V is TRBV2 and J is TRBJ2-7; D is unresolved. Germline V CDR1 and CDR2: SNHLY, FYNNEI. The CDR3 has 18 amino acids. V lost 6 bases to trimming and J lost 5 bases, with 29 bases between them. The CDR3 region is CASSQNEAEINWADEQYF. In DNA, the CDR3 is TGTGCCAGCAGCCAAAACGAAGCAGAGATTAACTGGGCGGACGAGCAGTACTTC.

V and J are TRBV6-5 and TRBJ2-2; tentative D call: TRBD2 (6 bases). This CDR3 has 13 residues. Per the germline V gene, CDR1 is MNHEY and CDR2 is SVGAGI. V was pared by 6 bases and J by 6 bases, with 11 bases between. CDR3 nucleotide sequence: TGTGCCAGCAGCTCACCGGGGGCCGGGGAGCTGTTTTTT. This sequence encodes CASSSPGAGELFF.

The chain recombines TRBV2 with TRBJ2-7; TRBD2 agrees at 7 bases. Germline values: CDR1 SNHLY, CDR2 FYNNEI. This CDR3 region has 13 residues. Unmatched junction bases numbered 7, after V lost 8 bases and J lost 3 bases. This CDR3 is CASSGLEGYEQYF. In nucleotides, the CDR3 is TGTGCCAGCTCTGGACTAGAGGGCTACGAGCAGTACTTC. Full variable domain (rest looked up from reference TRBV2 and TRBJ2-7): EPEVTQTPSHQVTQMGQEVILRCVPISNHLYFYWYRQILGQKVEFLVSFYNNEISEKSEIFDDQFSVERPDGSNFTLKIRSTKLEDSAMYFCASSGLEGYEQYFGPGTRLTVT.

The V gene is TRBV27, the J gene TRBJ1-2; TRBD1 agrees at 7 bases. V lost 5 bases, J lost 6 bases, and 6 bases stayed unmatched. The CDR3 extends over 13 amino acids. CDR1 is MNHEY and CDR2 is SMNVEV in the germline V gene (reference sequence). The CDR3 is CASSPFTGDGYTF. The CDR3, as DNA: TGTGCCAGCAGTCCCTTTACAGGGGATGGCTACACCTTC.

The chain carries TRBV28 and TRBJ2-1; 7 bases are a match to TRBD2. The CDR3 consists of 14 residues. The V segment lost 5 bases and the J segment 5 bases; nucleotides outside the gene matches: 6. Germline-derived CDR1 and CDR2 are MDHEN and SYDVKM. Written as DNA, the CDR3 is TGTGCCAGCAGTCCCCCTAGCGGCAACAATGAGCAGTTCTTC. Translated: CASSPPSGNNEQFF. Based on the CDR3 plus reference TRBV28 and TRBJ2-1, the full variable domain is DVKVTQSSRYLVKRTGEKVFLECVQDMDHENMFWYRQDPGLGLRLIYFSYDVKMKEKGDIPEGYSVSREKKERFSLILESASTNQTSMYLCASSPPSGNNEQFFGPGTRLTVL.

V usage is TRBV27 and J usage is TRBJ2-2, with 8 bases fitting TRBD1. Trimming removed 0 bases from V and 7 bases from J; junction bases left unmatched: 4. The CDR3 loop spans 15 amino acids. Germline V lookup: CDR1 MNHEY, CDR2 SMNVEV (reference sequence). CDR3 nucleotide sequence: TGTGCCAGCAGTTTATCCCCAGGGGGCCTCGGGGAGCTGTTTTTT. This translates into CASSLSPGGLGELFF.

In this sample, this clone turned up once. CDR3 sequence: CAWSVRETQYF. For the CDR3, the DNA is TGTGCCTGGAGTGTACGGGAGACCCAGTACTTC. The chain combines TRBV30 with TRBJ2-5; no clear D gene. Germline V gives CDR1 GTSNPN, CDR2 SVGIG (reference sequence). This CDR3 has 11 residues. V gave up 0 bases and J gave up 5 bases, with 4 bases separating them.

The chain employs TRBV28 and TRBJ2-4; D tentatively reads TRBD1 or TRBD2 (5 bases each). From germline, CDR1 is MDHEN and CDR2 SYDVKM. V was clipped by 3 bases and J by 7 bases, with 13 bases between them. The CDR3 is 14 amino acids. The chain's CDR3 is CASSLIEGPNIQYF. As DNA, the CDR3 is TGTGCCAGCAGTTTGATCGAGGGGCCGAACATTCAGTACTTC.

V usage is TRBV15 and J usage is TRBJ2-1; no reliable D call. The germline V gene has CDR1 LNHNV and CDR2 YYDKDF (reference sequence). Trimming stripped 1 base from V and 2 bases from J, with 15 bases between. The CDR3 consists of 17 residues. The CDR3 reads CATSRGVIEAPYNEQFF. The CDR3 region has the DNA TGTGCCACCAGCAGAGGGGTGATAGAAGCGCCCTACAATGAGCAGTTCTTC.

The chain recombines TRBV5-6 with TRBJ2-7, with 8 bases matching TRBD2. Germline V gene data show CDR1 as SGHDT and CDR2 as YYEEEE. V trimming: 6 bases; J trimming: 4 bases; junction bases outside the gene matches: 9. The CDR3 length is 14 residues. The CDR3 DNA is TGTGCCAGCACCCCGGGAGGGTCGTGGTACGAGCAGTACTTC. This codes for CASTPGGSWYEQYF.

The chain uses TRBV27 and TRBJ2-5, with D hard to call. The CDR3 runs to 15 residues. Trimming removed 4 bases at V and 1 base at J, with 13 bases between. Looked up from germline, CDR1 is MNHEY and CDR2 is SMNVEV (reference sequence). The CDR3 sequence: CASSWSRRSQETQYF. In DNA form, the CDR3 reads TGTGCCAGCAGTTGGTCCAGGCGTAGCCAAGAGACCCAGTACTTC.

The genes are TRBV2 and TRBJ2-7, with a tentative D call TRBD2 (6 bases). The CDR3 has 15 amino acids. Germline loops: CDR1 SNHLY, CDR2 FYNNEI. V gave up 11 bases and J gave up 1 base, with 21 bases separating them. The CDR3 protein is CAFSPPGEKSYEQYF. In nucleotides, the CDR3 is TGTGCCTTCTCGCCCCCGGGGGAGAAATCCTACGAGCAGTACTTC. Supplemented by reference TRBV2 and TRBJ2-7, the full variable domain reads EPEVTQTPSHQVTQMGQEVILRCVPISNHLYFYWYRQILGQKVEFLVSFYNNEISEKSEIFDDQFSVERPDGSNFTLKIRSTKLEDSAMYFCAFSPPGEKSYEQYFGPGTRLTVT.

The chain carries TRBV18 and TRBJ1-2; 7 nucleotides match TRBD1. CDR1 KGHSH and CDR2 LQKENI come from the germline V gene. The CDR3 contains 15 residues. V was clipped by 6 bases and J by 3 bases; unmatched bases: 10. This CDR3 is CASSQLDRLDYGYTF. DNA of the CDR3: TGTGCCAGCTCCCAACTGGACAGGCTGGACTATGGCTACACCTTC.

J is TRBJ2-5 and V is TRBV27; 8 bases are a match to TRBD2. J gave up 4 bases and V 10 bases, and 8 bases lay outside the gene matches. The CDR3 extends over 13 amino acids. Germline CDR1 MNHEY, CDR2 SMNVEV (reference sequence). CDR3 protein: CATREGGAETQYF. CDR3 bases: TGTGCCACTCGGGAGGGGGGCGCAGAGACCCAGTACTTC.

The chain uses TRBV10-1 and TRBJ2-7; possible D gene TRBD2, 5 bases. Deletions cut 0 bases from V and 3 bases from J, with 15 bases between. CDR1 is WNHNN, CDR2 SYGVQD, per germline (reference sequence). This CDR3 has 16 residues. The CDR3 DNA reads TGCGCCAGCAGTGAGTCGACTCGTGATAGCGTCTACGAGCAGTACTTC. Its protein product is CASSESTRDSVYEQYF.

Turning to this clone: This same CDR3 is encoded by further DNA sequences in the sample. This chain connects TRBV27 to TRBJ2-1; D is tentatively TRBD1 or TRBD2 (5 bases each). With 3 bases removed from V and 6 bases from J, the gap between germline ends came to 9 bases. Germline CDR1 reads MNHEY; CDR2 reads SMNVEV (reference sequence). The CDR3 loop spans 13 amino acids. The DNA of the CDR3 is TGTGCCAGCAGTTTGAGGGGTGGCAATGAGCAGTTCTTC. Amino acid sequence: CASSLRGGNEQFF.